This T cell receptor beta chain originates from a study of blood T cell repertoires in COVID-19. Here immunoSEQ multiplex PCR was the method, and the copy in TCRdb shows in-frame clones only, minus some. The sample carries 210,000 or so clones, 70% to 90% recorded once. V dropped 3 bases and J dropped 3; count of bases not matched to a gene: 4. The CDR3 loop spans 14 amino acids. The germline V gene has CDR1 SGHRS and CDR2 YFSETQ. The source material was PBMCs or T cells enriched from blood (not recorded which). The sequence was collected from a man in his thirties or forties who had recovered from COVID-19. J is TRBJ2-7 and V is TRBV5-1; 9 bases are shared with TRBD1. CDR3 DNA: TGCGCCAGCAGCTCCGGGACAGGGTACTACGAGCAGTACTTC. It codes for CASSSGTGYYEQYF.